Shown below are 9 T cell receptor beta chains from a single sample sequenced in a study of blood T cell repertoires in COVID-19. Profiling relied on immunoSEQ multiplex PCR, and the TCRdb table lists in-frame clones only, not all of them. The sample includes over 85,000 clones, about 85% of them seen just once. Sequencing was performed on peripheral blood. All receptors come from a woman aged 45-60 years with COVID-19, enrolled during active disease.

The chain is built from TRBV7-9 and TRBJ1-6, with D perhaps matching TRBD1 (5 bases). V lost 0 bases and J 9 bases, leaving 12 bases between the germline ends. The CDR3 length is 15 residues. Germline CDR1 and CDR2: SEHNR and FQNEAQ (reference sequence). Here the CDR3 DNA reads TGTGCCAGCAGCTTAGCGCTACGGGGGGTTTCACCCCTCCACTTT. It is translated as CASSLALRGVSPLHF.

This chain uses TRBV2 with TRBJ1-2; TRBD1 might be the D (5 bases). The CDR3 sequence is 17 residues long. In germline, CDR1 is SNHLY, CDR2 FYNNEI. V lost 1 base to trimming and J lost 4 bases, with 19 bases between them. The CDR3 protein is CASSEVLTATTRYGYTF. DNA of the CDR3: TGTGCCAGCAGTGAAGTTCTGACAGCCACCACCCGCTATGGCTACACCTTC.

The rearrangement links TRBV9 to TRBJ2-3; a weak D match, TRBD2 (6 bases). Germline CDR1 and CDR2: SGDLS and YYNGEE. This CDR3 has 13 amino acids. Deletions cut 5 bases from V and 4 bases from J, with 11 bases between. The chain's CDR3 is CASSLPGADTQYF. The CDR3 bases are TGTGCCAGCAGTCTTCCGGGGGCAGATACGCAGTATTTT.

The chain has TRBV28 and TRBJ1-4, with TRBD1 identical over 8 bases. The junction had 4 bases not matched to a gene; V was cut back by 1 base and J by 3 bases. The CDR3 runs to 16 residues. Germline assignment: CDR1 MDHEN and CDR2 SYDVKM. CDR3 region: CASSLLTGGANEKLFF. DNA for the CDR3: TGTGCCAGCAGTTTATTAACAGGGGGTGCTAATGAAAAACTGTTTTTT.

V gene TRBV5-5 combines with J gene TRBJ1-1, with TRBD1 identical over 10 bases. The CDR3 runs 15 residues. The trim removed 4 bases at V and 5 bases at J, leaving 8 bases unmatched. Germline lookup yields CDR1 SGHKS and CDR2 YYEKEE (reference sequence). As DNA, the CDR3 is TGTGCCAGCAGCCCCGACAGGGGGCGGTCGACTGAAGCTTTCTTT. This sequence encodes CASSPDRGRSTEAFF.

The V and J genes are TRBV3-1 (or the pseudogene TRBV3-2) and TRBJ1-2; 9 bases line up with TRBD1. The length of the CDR3 is 14 residues. The V gene end was trimmed by 3 bases and the J gene end by 7 bases; junction bases not matched to a gene: 6. Germline V lookup: CDR1 LGHDT, CDR2 YNNKEL (reference sequence). Here the CDR3 DNA reads TGTGCCAGCAGCCAGGGGGACAGGGAGATTGGCTACACCTTC. This codes for CASSQGDREIGYTF.

This chain joins TRBV6-6 and TRBJ1-2; TRBD1 might be the D (5 bases). Trimming shortened V by 6 bases and J by 14 bases, and 19 bases separated the two germline ends. Per the germline V gene, CDR1 is MNHNY and CDR2 is SVGAGI (reference sequence). This CDR3 is 12 amino acids long. The CDR3 DNA reads TGTGCCAGCAGCCTAGGGTGGCGGGGGAAAACCTTC. It yields the protein CASSLGWRGKTF.

The chain recombines TRBV11-3 with TRBJ1-1, with no clear D. Germline CDR1 and CDR2: SGHNT and YENEEA. This CDR3 has 13 residues. With 2 bases removed from V and 1 base from J, the gap between germline ends came to 5 bases. The CDR3 bases are TGTGCCAGCAGCTTACGTCCGAACACTGAAGCTTTCTTT. It yields the protein CASSLRPNTEAFF.

The chain links TRBV11-3 to TRBJ1-1; no definite D call. Trimming took 0 bases from V and 3 from J, leaving 8 bases between them. The V gene's germline CDR1 is SGHNT and CDR2 YENEEA. The length of the CDR3 is 14 residues. CDR3 loop: CASSLDPGYTEAFF. CDR3 bases: TGTGCCAGCAGCTTAGACCCAGGATACACTGAAGCTTTCTTT.